These 5 T cell receptor beta chains share one sample of origin, sequenced in a study of OX40 agonist ivuxolimab in advanced cancers. Some clones are missing from TCRdb's copy, which holds only in-frame ones; the method was immunoSEQ multiplex PCR. The sample has 91,000 or so clones; 94% are singletons. The sample in question was CD4+ or CD8+ T cells sorted from blood, obtained in a trial of the OX40 agonist ivuxolimab. The receptors here all came from an adult with an advanced solid tumor such as melanoma, head and neck, liver or kidney cancer.

The chain is built from TRBV5-5 and TRBJ2-1, with 8 bases aligning to TRBD2. Germline trimming cut 0 bases from V and 0 bases from J; bases unmatched to any gene: 11. CDR3 size: 19 residues. The germline V gene encodes CDR1 SGHKS and CDR2 YYEKEE (reference sequence). The CDR3 DNA reads TGTGCCAGCAGCTTGGGTCTAGCGGGCTATGTCAGCTCCTACAATGAGCAGTTCTTC. Translated: CASSLGLAGYVSSYNEQFF.

This rearrangement joins TRBV4-1 to TRBJ1-3; no firm D call. CDR3 size: 14 residues. CDR1 and CDR2 (germline): MGHRA, YSYEKL. The ends were cut back, 2 bases at V and 2 bases at J, with 7 bases in the middle. CDR3 protein: CASSQLGPGNTIYF. DNA for the CDR3: TGCGCCAGCAGCCAACTTGGGCCTGGAAACACCATATATTTT.

The rearrangement links TRBV5-1 to TRBJ2-7; 9 bases align to TRBD1. CDR1 and CDR2 from the germline V gene are SGHRS and YFSETQ. V trimming: 3 bases; J trimming: 3 bases; junction bases outside the gene matches: 1. There are 13 residues in the CDR3. The CDR3 loop is CASSSDRGYEQYF. CDR3 bases: TGCGCCAGCAGCTCGGACAGGGGCTACGAGCAGTACTTC.

The V call is TRBV5-4, the J call TRBJ1-1; tentatively, D is TRBD1 (6 bases). Looked up from germline, CDR1 is SGHNT and CDR2 is YYREEE (reference sequence). This CDR3 has 14 amino acids. Trimming stripped 5 bases from V and 4 bases from J, with 15 bases between. The CDR3 DNA reads as TGTGCCAGCAGTCCGGGGGGGCAGGGCACTGAAGCTTTCTTT. Its translation is CASSPGGQGTEAFF.

V usage is TRBV4-3 and J usage is TRBJ1-6; possibly TRBD1 for D (5 bases). V was clipped by 3 bases and J by 3 bases, with 12 bases between them. The germline gives CDR1 LGHNA, CDR2 YSLEER. This CDR3 has 16 residues. CDR3 nucleotides: TGCGCCAGCAGCCAGGGGGGTCAGTTCTATAATTCACCCCTCCACTTT. It codes for CASSQGGQFYNSPLHF.